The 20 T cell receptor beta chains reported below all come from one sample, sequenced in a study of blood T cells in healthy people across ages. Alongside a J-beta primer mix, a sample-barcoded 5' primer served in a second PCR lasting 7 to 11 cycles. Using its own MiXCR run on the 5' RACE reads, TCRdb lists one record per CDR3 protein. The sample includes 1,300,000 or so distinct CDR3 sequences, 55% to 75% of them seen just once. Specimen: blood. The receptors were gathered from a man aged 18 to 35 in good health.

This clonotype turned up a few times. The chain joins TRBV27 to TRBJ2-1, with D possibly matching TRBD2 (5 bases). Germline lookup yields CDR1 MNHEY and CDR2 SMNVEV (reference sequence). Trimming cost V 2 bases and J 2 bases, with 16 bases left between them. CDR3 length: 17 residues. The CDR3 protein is CASSLIGSGEPYNEQFF. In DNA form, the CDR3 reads TGTGCCAGCAGTTTAATAGGCAGCGGAGAGCCCTACAATGAGCAGTTCTTC.

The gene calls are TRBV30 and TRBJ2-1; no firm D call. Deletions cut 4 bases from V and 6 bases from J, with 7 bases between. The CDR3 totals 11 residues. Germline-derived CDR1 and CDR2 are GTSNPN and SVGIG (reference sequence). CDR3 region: CAWTSSNEQFF. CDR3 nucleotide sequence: TGTGCCTGGACTAGTTCCAATGAGCAGTTCTTC.

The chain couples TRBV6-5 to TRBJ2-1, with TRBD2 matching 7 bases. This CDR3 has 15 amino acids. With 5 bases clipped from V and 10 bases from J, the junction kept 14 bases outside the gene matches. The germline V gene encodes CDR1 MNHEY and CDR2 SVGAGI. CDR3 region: CASSRALEGGTEQFF. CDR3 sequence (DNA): TGTGCCAGCAGTCGAGCCTTGGAGGGAGGGACGGAGCAGTTCTTC.

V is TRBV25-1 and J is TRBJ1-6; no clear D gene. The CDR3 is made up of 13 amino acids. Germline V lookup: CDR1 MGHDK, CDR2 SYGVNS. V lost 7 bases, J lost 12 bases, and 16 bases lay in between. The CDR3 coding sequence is TGTGCCAGCAATATTACAGACTGGGGACCCCTCCACTTT. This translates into CASNITDWGPLHF.

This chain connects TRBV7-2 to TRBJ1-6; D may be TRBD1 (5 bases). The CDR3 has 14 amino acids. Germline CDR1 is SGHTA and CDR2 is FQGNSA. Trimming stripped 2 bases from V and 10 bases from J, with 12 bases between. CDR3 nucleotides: TGTGCCAGCAGCTTAATGGGGGTAAAATCACCCCTCCACTTT. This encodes CASSLMGVKSPLHF. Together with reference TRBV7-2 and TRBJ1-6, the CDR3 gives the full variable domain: GAGVSQSPSNKVTEKGKDVELRCDPISGHTALYWYRQSLGQGLEFLIYFQGNSAPDKSGLPSDRFSAERTGGSVSTLTIQRTQQEDSAVYLCASSLMGVKSPLHFGNGTRLTVT.

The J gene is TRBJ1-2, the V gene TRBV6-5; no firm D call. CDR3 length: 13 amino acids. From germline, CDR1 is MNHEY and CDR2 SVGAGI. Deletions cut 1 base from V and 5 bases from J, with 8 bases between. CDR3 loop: CASSYFTSYGYTF. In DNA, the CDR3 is TGTGCCAGCAGTTACTTTACCTCGTATGGCTACACCTTC.

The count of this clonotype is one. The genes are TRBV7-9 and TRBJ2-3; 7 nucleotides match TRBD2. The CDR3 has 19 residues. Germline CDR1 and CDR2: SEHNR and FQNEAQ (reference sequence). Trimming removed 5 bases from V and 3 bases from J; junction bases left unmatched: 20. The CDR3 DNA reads TGTGCCAGCAGCCCCTCGGGTAGCGGGCTCGATTTTAGTACAGATACGCAGTATTTT. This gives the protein CASSPSGSGLDFSTDTQYF.

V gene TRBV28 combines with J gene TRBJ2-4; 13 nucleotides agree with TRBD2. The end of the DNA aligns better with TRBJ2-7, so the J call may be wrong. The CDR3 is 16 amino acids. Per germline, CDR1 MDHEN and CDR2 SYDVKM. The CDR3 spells CASSGYPGLAGYEQYF. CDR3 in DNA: TGTGCCAGCAGTGGTTACCCGGGACTAGCGGGGTACGAGCAGTACTTC.

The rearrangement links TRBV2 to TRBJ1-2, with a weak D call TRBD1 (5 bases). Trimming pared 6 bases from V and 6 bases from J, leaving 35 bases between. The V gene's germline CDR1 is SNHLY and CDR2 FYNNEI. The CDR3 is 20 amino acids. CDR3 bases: TGTGCCAGCAGAACCATAGAGGCCGAGATACCTTCTTGGGACTATCATGGCTACACCTTC. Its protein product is CASRTIEAEIPSWDYHGYTF.

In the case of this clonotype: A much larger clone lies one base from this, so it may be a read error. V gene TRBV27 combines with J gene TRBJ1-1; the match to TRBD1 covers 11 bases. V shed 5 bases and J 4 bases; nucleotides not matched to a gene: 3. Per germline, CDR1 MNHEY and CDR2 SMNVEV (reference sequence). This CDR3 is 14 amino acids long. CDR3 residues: CASSPGQGVTEAFF. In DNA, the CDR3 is TGTGCCAGCAGTCCGGGACAGGGGGTCACTGAAGCTTTCTTT.

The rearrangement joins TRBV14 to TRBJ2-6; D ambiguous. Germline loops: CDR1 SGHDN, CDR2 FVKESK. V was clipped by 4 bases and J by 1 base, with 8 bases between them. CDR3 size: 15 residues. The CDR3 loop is CASSPLESGANVLTF. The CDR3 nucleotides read TGTGCCAGCAGCCCCCTGGAGTCTGGGGCCAACGTCCTGACTTTC.

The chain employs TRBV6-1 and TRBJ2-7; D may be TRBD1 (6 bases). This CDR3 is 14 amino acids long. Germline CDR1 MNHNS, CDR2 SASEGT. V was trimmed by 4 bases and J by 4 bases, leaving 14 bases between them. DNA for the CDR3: TGTGCCAGCAGTGGAAGCAGGACAGTTTACGAGCAGTACTTC. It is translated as CASSGSRTVYEQYF.

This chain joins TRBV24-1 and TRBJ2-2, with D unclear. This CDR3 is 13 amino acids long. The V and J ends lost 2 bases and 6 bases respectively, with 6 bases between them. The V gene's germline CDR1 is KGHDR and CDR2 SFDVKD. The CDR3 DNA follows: TGTGCCACCAGTGATTCCTTTGCCGGGGAGCTGTTTTTT. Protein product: CATSDSFAGELFF.

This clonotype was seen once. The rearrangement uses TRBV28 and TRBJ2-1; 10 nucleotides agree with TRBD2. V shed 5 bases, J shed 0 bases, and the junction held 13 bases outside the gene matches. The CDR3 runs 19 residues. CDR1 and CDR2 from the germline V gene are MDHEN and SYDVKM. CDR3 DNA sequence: TGTGCCAGCAGTCACTCTTGGTTAGCGGGGGGCAGCTCCTACAATGAGCAGTTCTTC. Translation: CASSHSWLAGGSSYNEQFF.

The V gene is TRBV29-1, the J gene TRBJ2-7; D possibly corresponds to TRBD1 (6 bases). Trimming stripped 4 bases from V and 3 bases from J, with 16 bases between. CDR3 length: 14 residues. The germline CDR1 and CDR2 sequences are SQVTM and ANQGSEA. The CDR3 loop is CSVVLDDRNYEQYF. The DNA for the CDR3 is TGCAGCGTTGTACTCGACGACAGGAACTACGAGCAGTACTTC.

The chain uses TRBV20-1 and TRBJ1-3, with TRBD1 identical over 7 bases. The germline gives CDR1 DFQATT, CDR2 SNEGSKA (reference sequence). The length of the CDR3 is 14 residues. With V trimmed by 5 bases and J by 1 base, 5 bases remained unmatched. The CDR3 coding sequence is TGCAGTGCTGTGACAGGGTTTTCTGGAAACACCATATATTTT. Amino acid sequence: CSAVTGFSGNTIYF.

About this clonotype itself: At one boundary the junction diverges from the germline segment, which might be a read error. CDR3: CASSLGMIAVDTDTQYF. CDR3 coding DNA: TGCGCCAGCAGCCTAGGGATGATAGCGGTGGACACAGATACGCAGTATTTT. The chain carries TRBV9 and TRBJ2-3; D perhaps matches TRBD2 (6 bases). This CDR3 has 17 amino acids. Germline V lookup: CDR1 SGDLS, CDR2 YYNGEE.

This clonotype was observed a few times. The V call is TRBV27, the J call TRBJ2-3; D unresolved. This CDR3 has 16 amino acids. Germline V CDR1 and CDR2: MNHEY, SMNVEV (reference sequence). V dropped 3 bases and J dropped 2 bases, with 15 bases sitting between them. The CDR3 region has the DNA TGTGCCAGCAGTTTCTACCCGCCTAGTCTCACAGATACGCAGTATTTT. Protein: CASSFYPPSLTDTQYF.

The CDR3 DNA sequence: TGTGCCAGCAGCTCCCTTGCGGGGGGGACACACAATGAGCAGTTCTTC. Translation: CASSSLAGGTHNEQFF. The V call is TRBV7-9, the J call TRBJ2-1; 9 bases line up with TRBD2. The V segment lost 4 bases and the J segment 5 bases; nucleotides outside the gene matches: 9. This CDR3 is built from 16 residues. CDR1 and CDR2 from the germline V gene are SEHNR and FQNEAQ (reference sequence).

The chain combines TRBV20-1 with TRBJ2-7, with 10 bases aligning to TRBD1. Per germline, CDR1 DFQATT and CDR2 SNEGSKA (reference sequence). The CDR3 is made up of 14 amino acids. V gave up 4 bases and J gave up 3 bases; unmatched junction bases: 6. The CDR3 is CSAIPGTGDYEQYF. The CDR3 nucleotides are TGCAGTGCTATTCCCGGGACAGGGGACTACGAGCAGTACTTC.